The present T cell receptor beta chain was sequenced within a study of CD8 T cells in Susac syndrome. Looked up from germline, CDR1 is SGHNT and CDR2 is YYREEE (reference sequence). The CDR3 spans 12 residues. With V trimmed by 4 bases and J by 8 bases, 5 bases remained unmatched. About 0.5 to 1 ug RNA was reverse transcribed with random hexamers. Amplification of TCR beta CDR3 used immunoSEQ multiplex PCR across 54 Vbeta and 13 Jbeta. Via MiXCR, TCRdb re-called the immunoSEQ multiplex PCR reads, giving one row per CDR3 protein. The sample lists under 200,000 distinct CDR3 sequences, over 85% seen once, with roughly 0.1% in the top ten. While CD8+ and CD4+ T cells were isolated negatively, TEMRA cells were enriched by FACS.

The TCR comes from a human donor in good health. The chain has TRBV5-4 and TRBJ1-2, with 7 bases fitting TRBD1. Sequencing was carried out using CD4+ T cells from PBMCs. Here the CDR3 DNA reads TGTGCCAGCAGCGCGACAGGGCTAGGCTACACCTTC. The encoded protein is CASSATGLGYTF.